This is a list of T cell receptor beta chains from one sample in a study of cytomegalovirus exposure and HLA in healthy donors. Libraries were prepared by immunoSEQ multiplex PCR; TCRdb keeps only in-frame clonotypes and omits some of them. The sample holds fewer than 250,000 clones, approximately 82% seen once. The sample consisted of PBMCs. The receptor set was obtained from a man younger than 35 in good health and CMV-seronegative. Both conserved end residues are part of each CDR3. D genes are given only for firm matches. Size tells how often a clone was seen (once, few, many) or the class of an expanded clone, and some rows leave it out.

j_gene: TRBJ2-3
abundance: NA
len: 14
v_gene: TRBV6-4
d_gene: NA
CDR3aa: CASSEAGSTDTQYF
CDR3nt: TGTGCCAGCAGTGAAGCGGGCAGCACAGATACGCAGTATTTT

j_gene: TRBJ1-3
abundance: NA
len: 14
v_gene: TRBV10-3
d_gene: TRBD1
CDR3aa: CAISLTGDRNTIYF
CDR3nt: TGTGCCATCAGTCTGACAGGGGACAGAAACACCATATATTTT

j_gene: TRBJ2-5
abundance: once
len: 14
v_gene: TRBV6-6
d_gene: NA
CDR3aa: CASSKRSGEETQYF
CDR3nt: TGTGCCAGCAGTAAAAGATCAGGGGAAGAGACCCAGTACTTC

j_gene: TRBJ1-2
abundance: once
len: 16
v_gene: TRBV7-9
d_gene: TRBD1
CDR3aa: CASSATDRGEHYGYTF
CDR3nt: TGTGCCAGCAGCGCGACAGACAGGGGAGAGCACTATGGCTACACCTTC

j_gene: TRBJ1-1
abundance: NA
len: 14
v_gene: TRBV2
d_gene: NA
CDR3aa: CASSPGGAITEAFF
CDR3nt: TGTGCCAGCAGTCCCGGGGGGGCTATAACTGAAGCTTTCTTT

j_gene: TRBJ1-1
abundance: few
len: 13
v_gene: TRBV2
d_gene: NA
CDR3aa: CASRGHPGTEAFF
CDR3nt: TGTGCCAGCAGGGGACACCCGGGAACTGAAGCTTTCTTT

j_gene: TRBJ1-5
abundance: few
len: 14
v_gene: TRBV28
d_gene: NA
CDR3aa: CASSSRQLNQPQHF
CDR3nt: TGTGCCAGCAGTTCTCGACAGTTAAATCAGCCCCAGCATTTT

j_gene: TRBJ2-7
abundance: NA
len: 13
v_gene: TRBV6-5
d_gene: NA
CDR3aa: CASSYSRGGEQYF
CDR3nt: TGTGCCAGCAGTTACTCTAGGGGGGGCGAGCAGTACTTC

j_gene: TRBJ1-5
abundance: few
len: 15
v_gene: TRBV18
d_gene: TRBD1
CDR3aa: CASSPQGAPGQPQHF
CDR3nt: TGTGCCAGCTCACCTCAGGGGGCGCCAGGTCAGCCCCAGCATTTT

j_gene: TRBJ2-7
abundance: NA
len: 12
v_gene: TRBV10-3
d_gene: NA
CDR3aa: CAISAGDYEQYF
CDR3nt: TGTGCCATCAGTGCGGGGGATTACGAGCAGTACTTC

j_gene: TRBJ2-5
abundance: NA
len: 13
v_gene: TRBV19
d_gene: NA
CDR3aa: CASTDFRGETQYF
CDR3nt: TGTGCCAGTACCGACTTTAGAGGGGAGACCCAGTACTTC

j_gene: TRBJ2-3
abundance: NA
len: 11
v_gene: TRBV6-5
d_gene: NA
CDR3aa: CASRRADTQYF
CDR3nt: TGTGCCAGCCGACGGGCAGATACGCAGTATTTT

j_gene: TRBJ1-4
abundance: few
len: 14
v_gene: TRBV5-4
d_gene: TRBD1
CDR3aa: CASSLQGAVEKLFF
CDR3nt: TGTGCCAGCAGCTTGCAGGGGGCGGTGGAAAAACTGTTTTTT

j_gene: TRBJ2-1
abundance: NA
len: 15
v_gene: TRBV30
d_gene: TRBD2
CDR3aa: CAWSGSGRARNEQFF
CDR3nt: TGTGCCTGGAGTGGGAGCGGGAGGGCCCGTAATGAGCAGTTCTTC

j_gene: TRBJ2-7
abundance: NA
len: 18
v_gene: TRBV5-4
d_gene: NA
CDR3aa: CASSSVGVAPTGSYEQYF
CDR3nt: TGTGCCAGCAGCTCGGTAGGTGTAGCCCCGACGGGCTCCTACGAGCAGTACTTC

j_gene: TRBJ2-7
abundance: once
len: 13
v_gene: TRBV25-1
d_gene: NA
CDR3aa: CASSTDRSYEQYF
CDR3nt: TGTGCCAGCAGTACGGACAGATCCTACGAGCAGTACTTC

j_gene: TRBJ2-1
abundance: NA
len: 12
v_gene: TRBV27
d_gene: NA
CDR3aa: CASSHSYNEQFF
CDR3nt: TGTGCCAGCAGTCACAGCTACAATGAGCAGTTCTTC

j_gene: TRBJ1-1
abundance: NA
len: 14
v_gene: TRBV28
d_gene: NA
CDR3aa: CASSLSGGNTEAFF
CDR3nt: TGTGCCAGCAGTTTATCCGGGGGGAACACTGAAGCTTTCTTT

j_gene: TRBJ1-4
abundance: NA
len: 14
v_gene: TRBV27
d_gene: NA
CDR3aa: CASSLQGTNEKLFF
CDR3nt: TGTGCCAGCAGTTTACAGGGAACTAATGAAAAACTGTTTTTT

j_gene: TRBJ2-7
abundance: NA
len: 14
v_gene: TRBV27
d_gene: TRBD2
CDR3aa: CASRRLAGPYEQYF
CDR3nt: TGTGCCAGCAGGCGACTAGCGGGACCGTACGAGCAGTACTTC

j_gene: TRBJ1-1
abundance: many
len: 12
v_gene: TRBV7-9
d_gene: NA
CDR3aa: CASSQQGSEAFF
CDR3nt: TGTGCCAGCAGTCAACAGGGCTCTGAAGCTTTCTTT

j_gene: TRBJ1-2
abundance: NA
len: 18
v_gene: TRBV7-9
d_gene: NA
CDR3aa: CASSPLIHETSVGDGYTF
CDR3nt: TGTGCCAGCAGCCCTCTTATACATGAGACATCTGTTGGCGATGGCTACACCTTC

j_gene: TRBJ2-5
abundance: once
len: 14
v_gene: TRBV5-1
d_gene: TRBD2
CDR3aa: CASRGTREGETQYF
CDR3nt: TGCGCCAGCAGAGGGACGCGGGAGGGGGAGACCCAGTACTTC

j_gene: TRBJ2-3
abundance: NA
len: 16
v_gene: TRBV6-5
d_gene: TRBD2
CDR3aa: CASSYGAGGPRDTQYF
CDR3nt: TGTGCCAGCAGTTACGGAGCGGGAGGGCCAAGAGATACGCAGTATTTT

j_gene: TRBJ1-4
abundance: NA
len: 15
v_gene: TRBV7-2
d_gene: TRBD1
CDR3aa: CASSAQGATNEKLFF
CDR3nt: TGTGCCAGCAGCGCACAGGGGGCAACTAATGAAAAACTGTTTTTT

j_gene: TRBJ2-1
abundance: once
len: 12
v_gene: TRBV10-3
d_gene: TRBD1
CDR3aa: CAISSETGWQFF
CDR3nt: TGTGCCATCAGTTCGGAGACAGGGTGGCAGTTCTTC

j_gene: TRBJ2-5
abundance: few
len: 13
v_gene: TRBV14
d_gene: TRBD1
CDR3aa: CASRDRGSETQYF
CDR3nt: TGTGCCAGCAGAGACAGGGGTAGCGAGACCCAGTACTTC

j_gene: TRBJ2-1
abundance: NA
len: 15
v_gene: TRBV28
d_gene: TRBD2
CDR3aa: CASTPGGGRENEQFF
CDR3nt: TGTGCCAGCACCCCCGGTGGCGGGAGAGAAAATGAGCAGTTCTTC